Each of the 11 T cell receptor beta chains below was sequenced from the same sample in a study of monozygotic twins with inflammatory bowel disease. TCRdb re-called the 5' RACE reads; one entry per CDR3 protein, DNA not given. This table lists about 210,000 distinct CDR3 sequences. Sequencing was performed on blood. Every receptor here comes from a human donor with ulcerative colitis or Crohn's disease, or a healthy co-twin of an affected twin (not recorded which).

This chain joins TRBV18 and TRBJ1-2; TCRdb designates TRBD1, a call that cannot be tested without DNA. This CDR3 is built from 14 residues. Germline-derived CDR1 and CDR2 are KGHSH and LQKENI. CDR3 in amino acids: CASSPGATDYGYTF.

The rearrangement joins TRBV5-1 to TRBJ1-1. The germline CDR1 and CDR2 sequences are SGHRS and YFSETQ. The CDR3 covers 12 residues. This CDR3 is CASSLADEEAFF. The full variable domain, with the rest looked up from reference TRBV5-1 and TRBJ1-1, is KAGVTQTPRYLIKTRGQQVTLSCSPISGHRSVSWYQQTPGQGLQFLFEYFSETQRNKGNFPGRFSGRQFSNSRSEMNVSTLELGDSALYLCASSLADEEAFFGQGTRLTVV.

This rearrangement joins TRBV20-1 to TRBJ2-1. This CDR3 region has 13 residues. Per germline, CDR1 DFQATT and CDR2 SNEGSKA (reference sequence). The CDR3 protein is CSARSTIYNEQFF.

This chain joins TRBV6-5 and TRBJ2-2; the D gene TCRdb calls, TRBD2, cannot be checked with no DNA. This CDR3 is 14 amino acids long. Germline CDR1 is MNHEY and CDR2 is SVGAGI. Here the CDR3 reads CASSFLQPTGELFF.

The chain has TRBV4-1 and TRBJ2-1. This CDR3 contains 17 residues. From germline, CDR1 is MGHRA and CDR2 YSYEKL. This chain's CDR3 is CASSQDTGGSSYNEQFF.

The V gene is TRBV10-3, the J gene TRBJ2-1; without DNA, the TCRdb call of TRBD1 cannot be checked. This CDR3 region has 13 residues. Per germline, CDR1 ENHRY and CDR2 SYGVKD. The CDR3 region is CAIMGGGLDEQFF.

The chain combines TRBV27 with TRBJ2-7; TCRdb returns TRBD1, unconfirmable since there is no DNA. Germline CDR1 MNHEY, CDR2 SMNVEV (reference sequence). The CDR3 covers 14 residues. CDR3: CASRVQGAPYEQYF.

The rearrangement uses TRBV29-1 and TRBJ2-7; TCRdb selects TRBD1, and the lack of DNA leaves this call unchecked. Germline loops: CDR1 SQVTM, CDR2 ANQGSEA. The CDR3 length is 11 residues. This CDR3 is CSVDRGHEQYF.

CDR3 loop: CASSPGVTEKLFF. The genes are TRBV7-2 and TRBJ1-4; with no DNA, the TCRdb D assignment of TRBD1 cannot be verified. Looked up from germline, CDR1 is SGHTA and CDR2 is FQGNSA. The CDR3 length is 13 residues.

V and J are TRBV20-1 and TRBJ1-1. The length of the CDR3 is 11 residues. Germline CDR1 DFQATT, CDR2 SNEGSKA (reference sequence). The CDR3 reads CSAKGNTEAFF.

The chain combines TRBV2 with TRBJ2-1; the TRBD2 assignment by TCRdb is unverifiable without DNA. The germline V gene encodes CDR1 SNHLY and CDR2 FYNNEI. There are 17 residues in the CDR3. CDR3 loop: CASSLTSGGHFYNEQFF. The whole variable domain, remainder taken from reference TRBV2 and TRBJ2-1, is EPEVTQTPSHQVTQMGQEVILRCVPISNHLYFYWYRQILGQKVEFLVSFYNNEISEKSEIFDDQFSVERPDGSNFTLKIRSTKLEDSAMYFCASSLTSGGHFYNEQFFGPGTRLTVL.